The clone carrying this T cell receptor beta chain occurred a few times. The CDR3 length is 17 residues. Germline loops: CDR1 SGHNT, CDR2 YYREEE (reference sequence). The V and J ends lost 4 bases and 5 bases respectively, with 24 bases between them. The data belong to a study of cytomegalovirus exposure and HLA in healthy donors. The primer mix had 60 Vbeta and 13 Jbeta primers. Data came from immunoSEQ multiplex PCR; TCRdb stores just in-frame clones and leaves some out. The table includes about 140,000 clones, over 80% detected once. The rearrangement links TRBV5-4 to TRBJ2-5; tentatively, D is TRBD1 (7 bases). Sequenced input: PBMCs. This clonotype was obtained from a female donor in good health and CMV-seronegative. The CDR3 here is CASSPDPQGGVGETQYF. The CDR3 nucleotides read TGTGCCAGCAGCCCGGACCCGCAGGGGGGAGTGGGTGAGACCCAGTACTTC.